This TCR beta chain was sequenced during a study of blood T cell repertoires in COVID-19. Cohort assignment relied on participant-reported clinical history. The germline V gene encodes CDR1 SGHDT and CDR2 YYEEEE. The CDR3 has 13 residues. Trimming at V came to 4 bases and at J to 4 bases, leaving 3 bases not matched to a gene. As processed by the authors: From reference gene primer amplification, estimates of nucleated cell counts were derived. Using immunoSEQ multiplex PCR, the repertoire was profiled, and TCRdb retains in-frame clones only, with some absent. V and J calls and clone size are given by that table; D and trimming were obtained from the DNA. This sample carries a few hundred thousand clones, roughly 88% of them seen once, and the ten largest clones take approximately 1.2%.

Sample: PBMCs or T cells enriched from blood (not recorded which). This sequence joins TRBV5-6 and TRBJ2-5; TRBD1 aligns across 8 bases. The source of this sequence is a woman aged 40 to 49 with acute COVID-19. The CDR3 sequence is CASSADRGETQYF. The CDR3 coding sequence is TGTGCCAGCAGCGCCGACAGGGGAGAGACCCAGTACTTC.